A selection of T cell receptor beta chains follows, all from one sample in a study of vaccination effects on CD4 cells after COVID-19. These receptors have no known antigen. Using immunoSEQ multiplex PCR, the repertoire was profiled, and TCRdb retains in-frame clones only, with some absent. The sample has more than 20,000 clones; over 60% are singletons. Sequencing was performed on CD4+ T cells from PBMCs cultured with HCoV-NL63 spike peptides, taken after COVID-19 vaccination. The source is a human donor who received a COVID-19 vaccine. Each CDR3 is given with its conserved first and last residue. D genes are given only for firm matches. Clone sizes are given selectively: once, few, many, or a class where the clone is expanded.

>TRBJ1-1|TRBV7-9|TRBD1|-|13
TGTGCCAGCAGCCCGGGACAGATCACTGAAGCTTTCTTT
CASSPGQITEAFF
>TRBJ1-2|TRBV19|TRBD1|-|13
TGTGCCAGTAGTTCGACAGGGGGCTATGGCTACACCTTC
CASSSTGGYGYTF
>TRBJ2-2|TRBV18|-|-|19
TGTGCCAGCTCACCACGGGACTTGGGATCACGGGGAAACACCGGGGAGCTGTTTTTT
CASSPRDLGSRGNTGELFF
>TRBJ1-6|TRBV6-4|-|few|14
TGTGCCAGCAGTGACTCGACGGTGGGGTCACCCCTCCACTTT
CASSDSTVGSPLHF
>TRBJ2-3|TRBV5-4|TRBD2|-|16
TGTGCCAGCAGCGGTGGGGGGACTAGCGGGCCAGATACGCAGTATTTT
CASSGGGTSGPDTQYF
>TRBJ2-1|TRBV11-2|TRBD1|-|12
TGTGCCAGCAGACGATATGGACAGGAAAGGTTCTTC
CASRRYGQERFF
>TRBJ2-3|TRBV5-1|TRBD1|-|17
TGCGCCAGCAGCAATCCTCGGACAGGGGAGGGCACAGATACGCAGTATTTT
CASSNPRTGEGTDTQYF
>TRBJ2-2|TRBV10-1|-|few|13
TGCGCCAGCAGTCAGCAGCTCAACGGGGAGCTGTTTTTT
CASSQQLNGELFF
>TRBJ1-6|TRBV3-1/TRBV3-2|-|-|13
TGTGCCAGCAGCCAAACCCATAGTTCACCCCTCCACTTT
CASSQTHSSPLHF
>TRBJ1-1|TRBV13|-|-|13
TGTGCCAGCAGCTTAGTCCGGTACACTGAAGCTTTCTTT
CASSLVRYTEAFF
>TRBJ1-5|TRBV5-6|-|-|15
TGTGCCAGCAGCTTTTTTGCAGGGAACAATCAGCCCCAGCATTTT
CASSFFAGNNQPQHF
>TRBJ2-3|TRBV27|-|-|14
TGTGCCAGCACCGCCTTAGGGATCCCAGATACGCAGTATTTT
CASTALGIPDTQYF
>TRBJ1-5|TRBV18|-|-|13
TGTGCCAGCTCACCAGCGCTGAGTCAGCCCCAGCATTTT
CASSPALSQPQHF
>TRBJ2-7|TRBV12-3/TRBV12-4|-|-|12
TGTGCCAGCAGTCCACCGAACTACGAGCAGTACTTC
CASSPPNYEQYF
>TRBJ2-7|TRBV2|TRBD2|few|14
TGTGCCAGCGAGACTAGCGGGCGTTCCTACGAGCAGTACTTC
CASETSGRSYEQYF
>TRBJ1-1|TRBV18|-|-|13
TGTGCCAGCTCACCACCGAGGGGCACTGAAGCTTTCTTT
CASSPPRGTEAFF
>TRBJ1-1|TRBV4-1|-|-|13
TGCGCCAGCAGCCTGATGGTGAACACTGAAGCTTTCTTT
CASSLMVNTEAFF
>TRBJ1-5|TRBV19|-|large|15
TGTGCCAGTAGTCTGACAACCTTGGGCAATCAGCCCCAGCATTTT
CASSLTTLGNQPQHF
>TRBJ1-3|TRBV3-1/TRBV3-2|-|few|13
TGTGCCAGCAGCCACAGGCGCGGAAACACCATATATTTT
CASSHRRGNTIYF
>TRBJ1-2|TRBV27|TRBD1|-|13
TGTGCCAGCTCTAGTGGACAGGGGGAAGGCTACACCTTC
CASSSGQGEGYTF
>TRBJ2-4|TRBV6-1|-|once|17
TGTGCCAGCAGTGAAGCGCTTCTGGGCGGGTCCAAAAACATTCAGTACTTC
CASSEALLGGSKNIQYF
>TRBJ1-4|TRBV7-6|TRBD1|-|15
TGTGCCAGCGTGAGATCCGGGACAGGGAATGAAAAACTGTTTTTT
CASVRSGTGNEKLFF
>TRBJ2-1|TRBV11-2|-|medium-sized|15
TGTGCCAGCAGCTTAGATAGGGGAGCCTACAATGAGCAGTTCTTC
CASSLDRGAYNEQFF
>TRBJ1-1|TRBV6-5|-|-|14
TGTGCCAGCAACTTCCCCGAGAGGGCTGGGGAAGCTTTCTTT
CASNFPERAGEAFF
>TRBJ2-3|TRBV19|TRBD2|-|18
TGTGCCAGTAAACGGACTAGCGGGCTGGCAGTCGGCACAGATACGCAGTATTTT
CASKRTSGLAVGTDTQYF
>TRBJ2-7|TRBV2|-|-|13
TGTGCCAGCACCTCAGCGCTTCTCTACGAGCAGTACTTC
CASTSALLYEQYF
>TRBJ2-5|TRBV9|-|-|13
TGTGCCAGCAGCGCGAGGACCCAAGAGACCCAGTACTTC
CASSARTQETQYF
>TRBJ2-1|TRBV5-4|TRBD2|-|15
TGTGCCAGCAGCGGAGCGGGGGACTACTGGAATGAGCAGTTCTTC
CASSGAGDYWNEQFF
>TRBJ1-4|TRBV18|-|few|15
TGTGCCAGCTCACCAAATCCGGGACGCGATGAAAAACTGTTTTTT
CASSPNPGRDEKLFF
>TRBJ1-2|TRBV6-4|-|-|16
TGTGCCAGCAGTCAAGAAATTGTGGCAGGGGCTAATGGCTACACCTTC
CASSQEIVAGANGYTF
>TRBJ1-5|TRBV6-5|-|-|15
TGTGCCAGCAGTTACTCTGGGCGGCACAATCAGCCCCAGCATTTT
CASSYSGRHNQPQHF
>TRBJ1-6|TRBV4-1|TRBD1|once|16
TGCGCCAGCAGCCAAGAAACTACAGGGGGCTATTCACCCCTCCACTTT
CASSQETTGGYSPLHF
>TRBJ1-2|TRBV30|-|-|12
TGTGCCTGGACACCTCAGGGCTATGGCTACACCTTC
CAWTPQGYGYTF
>TRBJ2-2|TRBV10-1|-|few|13
TGCGCCAGCAGACAGCTAACAACCGGGGAGCTGTTTTTT
CASRQLTTGELFF
>TRBJ1-1|TRBV7-8|TRBD1|-|15
TGTGCCAGCAGCTTAGATCAGGGGGCCGGCACTGAAGCTTTCTTT
CASSLDQGAGTEAFF
>TRBJ2-3|TRBV24-1|-|-|15
TGTGCCACCAGTGATTTCGGGGCCACCACAGATACGCAGTATTTT
CATSDFGATTDTQYF
>TRBJ2-1|TRBV6-1|TRBD2|-|16
TGTGCCAGCAGTGAATCCGGCGGGGGTTCCTACAATGAGCAGTTCTTC
CASSESGGGSYNEQFF
>TRBJ1-3|TRBV3-1/TRBV3-2|-|few|16
TGTGCCAGCAGCCCGTTACTCCTGCACTCTGGAAACACCATATATTTT
CASSPLLLHSGNTIYF
>TRBJ2-3|TRBV18|TRBD2|-|15
TGTGCCAGCTCGGTGTCGGGGGGGTCCACAGATACGCAGTATTTT
CASSVSGGSTDTQYF
>TRBJ1-6|TRBV19|-|-|17
TGTGCCAGTAGTACCGCAGGGGAAAGCTCCTATAATTCACCCCTCCACTTT
CASSTAGESSYNSPLHF
>TRBJ2-7|TRBV30|TRBD1|-|14
TGTGCCTGGAGGGTAACAGGGGGAACCTACGAGCAGTACTTC
CAWRVTGGTYEQYF
>TRBJ1-5|TRBV6-5|-|-|13
TGTGCCAGCACCACGACACTAAGTCAGCCCCAGCATTTT
CASTTTLSQPQHF
>TRBJ2-1|TRBV3-1/TRBV3-2|TRBD1|few|14
TGTGCCAGTGGAGTGGGACAGGGGAGGAATGAGCAGTTCTTC
CASGVGQGRNEQFF
>TRBJ2-6|TRBV5-5|-|-|14
TGTGCCAGCACCCACATAGGTGGGGCCAACGTCCTGACTTTC
CASTHIGGANVLTF
>TRBJ2-1|TRBV2|TRBD2|-|15
TGTGCCAGCAGGCCGACTAGCGGGACTTACAATGAGCAGTTCTTC
CASRPTSGTYNEQFF
>TRBJ2-5|TRBV11-3|-|-|19
TGTGCCAGCAGCCTAGGGTTCGCCGTATCCGTAGCGTACCAAGAGACCCAGTACTTC
CASSLGFAVSVAYQETQYF
>TRBJ1-2|TRBV27|TRBD1|-|12
TGTGCCAGCAGTTCGACAGGGATTGGCTACACCTTC
CASSSTGIGYTF
>TRBJ2-5|TRBV7-9|TRBD2|-|14
TGTGCCAGCAGCTTTCCGACTAGCGGAGCCACCCAGTACTTC
CASSFPTSGATQYF
>TRBJ2-5|TRBV5-8|TRBD2|medium-sized|15
TGTGCCAGCAGCGGAGGACTAGCGGGGGTAGAGACCCAGTACTTC
CASSGGLAGVETQYF
>TRBJ2-5|TRBV7-2|-|-|14
TGTGCCAGCAGCCTGGGGGGGCCCTGGGAGACCCAGTACTTC
CASSLGGPWETQYF
>TRBJ1-2|TRBV6-1|-|-|16
TGTGCCAGCAGTGAACGGAACCTCCTGGAGGGCTATGGCTACACCTTC
CASSERNLLEGYGYTF
>TRBJ2-1|TRBV6-5|-|-|11
TGTGCCAGCAGTCGGAACAATGAGCAGTTCTTC
CASSRNNEQFF
>TRBJ2-5|TRBV14|-|-|15
TGTGCCAGCAGCCAGGAAGTGCGGGGTCGCGAGACCCAGTACTTC
CASSQEVRGRETQYF
>TRBJ2-1|TRBV5-1|TRBD2|-|16
TGCGCCAGCAGCCTCCAGACTAGCGGGATCTACAATGAGCAGTTCTTC
CASSLQTSGIYNEQFF
>TRBJ2-5|TRBV28|-|-|16
TGTGCCAGCAGTTTATTAGGGTGGTCGGGCCAAGAGACCCAGTACTTC
CASSLLGWSGQETQYF
>TRBJ2-5|TRBV10-3|TRBD2|-|15
TGTGCCATCAGATACGGGACTAGCGAGGGAGAGACCCAGTACTTC
CAIRYGTSEGETQYF
>TRBJ1-1|TRBV10-3|-|-|12
TGTGCCATCAGCGGAGCCAGGGTTAAGGCTTTCTTT
CAISGARVKAFF
>TRBJ2-7|TRBV11-2|-|-|15
TGTGCCAGCAGCTTAGATGACGTACGGACTGTAGAGCAGTACTTC
CASSLDDVRTVEQYF
>TRBJ2-1|TRBV11-2|-|-|15
TGTGCCAGCAGCTCAGACTTGAGCTCCTACAATGAGCAGTTCTTC
CASSSDLSSYNEQFF
>TRBJ2-7|TRBV11-2|TRBD2|-|16
TGTGCCAGCAGCTCCCGACTAGCGGGGGGACTCTACGAGCAGTACTTC
CASSSRLAGGLYEQYF